The rows below give T cell receptor beta chains drawn from one sample of a study of blood T cell repertoires in COVID-19. The method was immunoSEQ multiplex PCR; TCRdb's version includes in-frame clones alone and lacks a portion of them. The sample has roughly 300,000 clones, approximately 85% seen once; the top ten hold around 7.2%. Sequencing was performed on peripheral blood. The receptors originated from a human donor in a cohort sampled during active COVID-19. Both conserved end residues are part of each CDR3. Fields, in order: V gene, clone size, CDR3 protein. A clone size is listed for some rows: how often the clone was seen (once, few, many), or a class if it is expanded.

TRBV3-1/TRBV3-2,NA,CASSQESDSNSPLHF
TRBV11-1,NA,CASSWERQGIPEAFF
TRBV20-1,few,CSASRTAGGTDTQYF
TRBV18,once,CASSQGQGPYEQYF
TRBV5-1,NA,CASSFSNMNTEAFF
TRBV7-9,NA,CASSLIVVSGGNYEQYF
TRBV6-1,NA,CASSERVPYF
TRBV7-2,NA,CASSLRDSSYNEQFF
TRBV5-4,once,CASSLEKRGRTDTQYF
TRBV19,NA,CASEGGTEAFF
TRBV14,NA,CASSQDRGAGTDTQYF
TRBV9,NA,CASSPGWTGGNTIYF
TRBV9,NA,CASNRDRGNYGYTF
TRBV27,NA,CASSAGTGAHEQYF
TRBV7-3,NA,CASSLTGRGESPLHF
TRBV3-1/TRBV3-2,once,CASSQDWRDVGNTIYF
TRBV29-1,NA,CSVQTGGGRGELFF
TRBV19,NA,CASRYEYRRLENTEAFF
TRBV18,NA,CASSPAGQRGTEAFF
TRBV9,NA,CASSGILSGYTF
TRBV24-1,NA,CATSDAGYTGELFF
TRBV7-9,NA,CASSLKDQGTEAFF
TRBV4-1,NA,CASSLVLQGAVGEAFF
TRBV7-9,NA,CASSETRDSNSNQPQHF
TRBV11-3,NA,CASSLSVTGELFF
TRBV7-9,few,CASSAERGGRNEQYF
TRBV7-6,medium-sized,CASSLAGASTDTQYF
TRBV12-5,NA,CASAPGNYGYTF
TRBV6-4,NA,CASTRGDSSTDTQYF
TRBV11-2,NA,CASSPIWSQGSDTQYF
TRBV4-2,NA,CASSRSGGASNTDTQYF
TRBV3-1/TRBV3-2,NA,CASSLAGPTEQFF
TRBV5-1,NA,CASSPGQGGEQYF
TRBV24-1,once,CADWGGKYNEQFF
TRBV10-3,NA,CAIKEGQEQFF
TRBV3-1/TRBV3-2,NA,CASSQADRVNSPLHF
TRBV5-1,NA,CASSWEDRHTQYF
TRBV4-2,NA,CASSQGESGGRELFF
TRBV7-3,NA,CASSRLSPGEQFF
TRBV6-5,NA,CASSYSSLNYGYTF
TRBV2,NA,CARGTSGGLTDTQYF
TRBV7-9,NA,CASAKPGNPSYEQYF
TRBV7-9,NA,CASSSLGQPQHF
TRBV6-2/TRBV6-3,NA,CASSHWGRSNQPQHF
TRBV7-9,NA,CASSLAGQGGQPQHF
TRBV21-1,NA,CASSKFTGRDEQYF
TRBV4-1,NA,CASSGGSYNEQFF
TRBV3-1/TRBV3-2,NA,CASSQDRVDTEAFF
TRBV2,NA,CASSDHGGDYGYTF
TRBV6-5,once,CASSYSRKNTEAFF
TRBV20-1,NA,CSASRSGGGSSYNSPLHF
TRBV9,NA,CASSVGGYNEKLFF
TRBV27,NA,CASSSLQGAHSYEQYF
TRBV5-6,few,CASSPGQGPTIYF
TRBV5-5,NA,CASSFSNTEAFF